The 27 T cell receptor beta chains below all came from one sample that was sequenced in a study of T cells in Graves' hyperthyroidism and ophthalmopathy. TCR beta CDR3 sequences were amplified from RNA transcripts. The HTBI primer set drove a first-round RT-PCR of the TCR CDR3. TCRdb independently ran MiXCR on the multiplex PCR reads; one entry per CDR3 protein. In the table there are roughly 640,000 distinct CDR3 sequences, 15% to 20% of which are singletons. Sequenced material: blood. The receptors shown here come from a woman between 40 and 50 years old with Graves' ophthalmopathy.

The genes are TRBV19 and TRBJ2-7; 9 positions agree with TRBD2. The CDR3 runs to 14 residues. Germline loops: CDR1 LNHDA, CDR2 SQIVND (reference sequence). The junction had 5 bases not matched to a gene; V was cut back by 3 bases and J by 5 bases. DNA of the CDR3: TGTGCCAGTAGTATTAGCGGGGGCCAGAACGAGCAGTACTTC. Its protein is CASSISGGQNEQYF.

The chain uses TRBV27 and TRBJ1-5; D gene uncertain. Trimming stripped 5 bases from V and 5 bases from J, with 13 bases between. Looked up from germline, CDR1 is MNHEY and CDR2 is SMNVEV (reference sequence). The CDR3 sequence is 14 residues long. CDR3 sequence (DNA): TGTGCCAGCAGTCCCCGCGGCCATTATCAGCCCCAGCATTTT. It specifies CASSPRGHYQPQHF.

Many counts were recorded for this clonotype. The rearrangement joins TRBV12-3 or TRBV12-4 to TRBJ2-3; either TRBD1 or TRBD2 may fit D (5 bases each). Trimming stripped 1 base from V and 1 base from J, with 12 bases between. The CDR3 runs to 16 residues. The CDR3 here is CASSLGWGSGTDTQYF. DNA of the CDR3: TGTGCCAGCAGTTTAGGTTGGGGGTCCGGCACAGATACGCAGTATTTT.

This clonotype appeared a few times. The rearrangement uses TRBV12-3 or TRBV12-4 and TRBJ2-3; the match to TRBD2 covers 11 bases. The CDR3 extends over 16 amino acids. V was clipped by 4 bases and J by 3 bases; unmatched bases: 6. As DNA, the CDR3 is TGTGCCAGCAGTTCCCCGACTAGCGGGATAACAGATACGCAGTATTTT. Amino acids: CASSSPTSGITDTQYF.

This chain connects TRBV4-1 to TRBJ1-2; tentatively, D is TRBD1 (6 bases). The CDR3 runs 14 residues. Trimming pared 1 base from V and 3 bases from J, leaving 9 bases between. The germline V gene has CDR1 MGHRA and CDR2 YSYEKL. Here the CDR3 DNA reads TGCGCCAGCAGCCAAGGTTGGACAGACTATGGCTACACCTTC. This sequence encodes CASSQGWTDYGYTF.

The V and J genes are TRBV12-3 or TRBV12-4 and TRBJ1-2; perhaps TRBD1 as D (6 bases). The ends were cut back, 6 bases at V and 8 bases at J, with 19 bases in the middle. The CDR3 is 14 residues long. The CDR3 sequence: CASSSGTRVRGYTF. The DNA for the CDR3 is TGTGCCAGCAGCTCCGGGACACGGGTACGAGGCTACACCTTC.

This clonotype was seen repeatedly, ten times or more. The CDR3 DNA is TGTGCCAGCAGGGCGACAGGTCCGAGCTATGGCTACACCTTC. It translates to CASRATGPSYGYTF. The rearrangement joins TRBV6-1 to TRBJ1-2; possible D gene TRBD1, 6 bases. V was cut by 6 bases and J by 4 bases, with 15 bases left in between. Germline V gene sequence: CDR1 MNHNS, CDR2 SASEGT. The CDR3 sequence is 14 residues long.

This clonotype has a handful of counts. The J gene is TRBJ2-4, the V gene TRBV20-1; TRBD2 might be the D (5 bases). Trimming stripped 8 bases from V and 0 bases from J, with 17 bases between. The length of the CDR3 is 15 residues. Per the germline V gene, CDR1 is DFQATT and CDR2 is SNEGSKA (reference sequence). The CDR3 loop reads CSPVDGGAAKNIQYF. The DNA of the CDR3 is TGCAGTCCAGTCGACGGAGGTGCAGCCAAAAACATTCAGTACTTC.

The chain uses TRBV7-2 and TRBJ2-2; 11 bases match TRBD2. The CDR3 extends over 16 amino acids. Germline trimming cut 6 bases from V and 4 bases from J; bases unmatched to any gene: 7. Germline CDR1 and CDR2: SGHTA and FQGNSA. CDR3 coding DNA: TGTGCCAGCAGATATAGCGGGGGGGTTCGCACCGGGGAGCTGTTTTTT. Encoded protein: CASRYSGGVRTGELFF.

This clonotype was observed many times. The J gene is TRBJ2-1, the V gene TRBV5-1; 13 bases fit TRBD2. Germline V CDR1 and CDR2: SGHRS, YFSETQ. There are 17 residues in the CDR3. V was clipped by 4 bases and J by 5 bases; unmatched bases: 9. The chain's CDR3 is CASSPGTSGDLNNEQFF. CDR3 coding DNA: TGCGCCAGCAGCCCAGGGACTAGCGGGGACTTAAACAATGAGCAGTTCTTC.

This clonotype was found many times. The chain employs TRBV6-2 or TRBV6-3 and TRBJ2-1; no clear D gene. Looked up from germline, CDR1 is MNHEY and CDR2 is SVGEGT. The CDR3 runs to 17 residues. Trimming removed 0 bases from V and 0 bases from J, with 12 bases in between. Written as DNA, the CDR3 is TGTGCCAGCAGTTACTCGTTTGCGGTGAGCTCCTACAATGAGCAGTTCTTC. Its protein product is CASSYSFAVSSYNEQFF.

This clonotype appeared many times. The chain is built from TRBV3-1 and TRBJ2-5; D could derive from TRBD1 or TRBD2 (5 bases each). The CDR3 sequence is 14 residues long. Trimming took off 4 bases at V and 5 bases at J, with 14 bases between the two ends. Germline V gene lookup returns CDR1 LGHDT and CDR2 YNNKEL (reference sequence). This CDR3 reads CASSPNSGSETQYF. DNA for the CDR3: TGTGCCAGCAGCCCCAACTCAGGGAGCGAGACCCAGTACTTC.

In this sample, this clonotype turned up many times. V gene TRBV2 combines with J gene TRBJ1-6; TRBD1 is a possible D gene (5 bases). Germline V CDR1 and CDR2: SNHLY, FYNNEI. V lost 1 base and J 10 bases, leaving 11 bases between the germline ends. The CDR3 spans 14 residues. For the CDR3, the DNA is TGTGCCAGCAGTGAAGTTGGACATTCATCACCCCTCCACTTT. This encodes CASSEVGHSSPLHF.

This chain links TRBV7-3 with TRBJ2-3; 9 bases fit TRBD2. Germline-derived CDR1 and CDR2 are SGHTA and FQGTGA. Germline trimming cut 5 bases from V and 6 bases from J; bases unmatched to any gene: 15. This CDR3 region has 17 residues. CDR3 in DNA: TGTGCCAGCAGCGCCTTCGGAGCGGGGGGTGGTGGGGATACGCAGTATTTT. Translated, it gives CASSAFGAGGGGDTQYF. The variable domain in full, completed from reference TRBV7-3 and TRBJ2-3, reads GAGVSQTPSNKVTEKGKYVELRCDPISGHTALYWYRQSLGQGPEFLIYFQGTGAADDSGLPNDRFFAVRPEGSVSTLKIQRTERGDSAVYLCASSAFGAGGGGDTQYFGPGTRLTVL.

CDR3: CSASPVKETQYF. The CDR3 DNA is TGCAGTGCTAGTCCCGTCAAAGAGACCCAGTACTTC. The chain links TRBV20-1 to TRBJ2-5; D remains unclear. The CDR3 runs 12 residues. CDR1 is DFQATT, CDR2 SNEGSKA, per germline (reference sequence). V was clipped by 3 bases and J by 3 bases, with 8 bases between them.

In its sample, this clonotype was seen a few times. V and J are TRBV6-1 and TRBJ2-1; TRBD2 agrees at 12 bases. The CDR3 length is 17 residues. Unmatched junction bases numbered 12, after V lost 2 bases and J lost 10 bases. Germline values: CDR1 MNHNS, CDR2 SASEGT. CDR3 residues: CASSERQTSGRQGEQFF. The CDR3 DNA is TGTGCCAGCAGTGAAAGGCAGACTAGCGGGAGACAGGGGGAGCAGTTCTTC.

The chain couples TRBV5-1 to TRBJ2-7, with 7 bases lining up with TRBD2. This CDR3 has 16 residues. J gave up 0 bases and V 1 base, and 7 bases lay outside the gene matches. Germline V gene data show CDR1 as SGHRS and CDR2 as YFSETQ. This CDR3 is CASSLTSGAFSYEQYF. CDR3 coding DNA: TGCGCCAGCAGCTTGACGAGCGGGGCGTTCTCCTACGAGCAGTACTTC.

In its sample, this clonotype was seen a few times. The genes are TRBV12-3 or TRBV12-4 and TRBJ2-1; 9 nucleotides align to TRBD1. The CDR3 has 15 amino acids. The V segment lost 8 bases and the J segment 1 base; nucleotides outside the gene matches: 6. CDR3 in amino acids: CASAKGTGSYNEQFF. CDR3 bases: TGTGCCAGCGCCAAAGGGACAGGGTCCTACAATGAGCAGTTCTTC.

This chain links TRBV29-1 with TRBJ2-4; 7 nucleotides align to TRBD2. Germline CDR1 and CDR2: SQVTM and ANQGSEA. Losses at the gene ends were 6 bases for V and 6 bases for J; bases not matched to a gene: 8. The CDR3 has 13 amino acids. The CDR3 protein is CSVSGLVANIQYF. DNA for the CDR3: TGCAGCGTGTCTGGACTAGTTGCAAACATTCAGTACTTC.

There are many counts of this clonotype. The J gene is TRBJ1-1, the V gene TRBV6-1, with 9 bases fitting TRBD1. The CDR3 runs 12 residues. Looked up from germline, CDR1 is MNHNS and CDR2 is SASEGT. The trim removed 6 bases at V and 8 bases at J, leaving 4 bases unmatched. The DNA for the CDR3 is TGTGCCAGCAGATCCGGGACAGGGGAAGCTTTCTTT. It specifies CASRSGTGEAFF.

In DNA form, the CDR3 reads TGTGCCAGTAGTATACTAGCGGGGGGTTCCGAGCAGTTCTTC. This sequence encodes CASSILAGGSEQFF. The rearrangement uses TRBV19 and TRBJ2-1, with 11 bases matching TRBD2. V dropped 2 bases and J dropped 10; count of bases not matched to a gene: 4. The length of the CDR3 is 14 residues. From germline, CDR1 is LNHDA and CDR2 SQIVND (reference sequence).

On this clonotype itself: This may come from a read error, since a much larger clone is one base off. This rearrangement joins TRBV28 to TRBJ2-7; D gene uncertain. V shed 4 bases and J shed 3 bases, with 16 bases lying between them. Germline V CDR1 and CDR2: MDHEN, SYDVKM. The CDR3 is 15 amino acids. CDR3 bases: TGTGCCAGCAGTTCCCTGGACGGGTCATTCTACGAGCAGTACTTC. This sequence encodes CASSSLDGSFYEQYF.

This clonotype appeared many times. The chain is built from TRBV20-1 and TRBJ2-7; D not certain. Germline loops: CDR1 DFQATT, CDR2 SNEGSKA (reference sequence). V dropped 4 bases and J dropped 3 bases, with 10 bases sitting between them. This CDR3 has 12 amino acids. CDR3 in DNA: TGCAGTGCTAACTTGGAGAGCTACGAGCAGTACTTC. It specifies CSANLESYEQYF.

V is TRBV7-9 and J is TRBJ2-1; TRBD2 matches at 12 bases. The CDR3 contains 14 residues. The V gene end was trimmed by 3 bases and the J gene end by 10 bases; junction bases not matched to a gene: 4. Germline assignment: CDR1 SEHNR and CDR2 FQNEAQ (reference sequence). The CDR3 DNA follows: TGTGCCAGCAGCTTTATCCTAGCGGGAGGGGAGCAGTTCTTC. Protein: CASSFILAGGEQFF.

Many counts were recorded for this clonotype. The J gene is TRBJ1-2, the V gene TRBV5-1; 7 bases are a match to TRBD1. The V gene's germline CDR1 is SGHRS and CDR2 YFSETQ. J lost 6 bases, V lost 3 bases, and 11 bases had no gene match. This CDR3 contains 15 residues. For the CDR3, the DNA is TGCGCCAGCAGCTCCCTTGGACAGGCCGTCCATGGCTACACCTTC. This gives the protein CASSSLGQAVHGYTF.

This clonotype has just a few counts. The J gene is TRBJ2-1, the V gene TRBV10-3, with D hard to call. Germline V CDR1 and CDR2: ENHRY, SYGVKD. Trimming shortened V by 0 bases and J by 10 bases, and 4 bases separated the two germline ends. The CDR3 is made up of 11 amino acids. The CDR3 here is CAISESWEQFF. CDR3 DNA: TGTGCCATCAGTGAGTCTTGGGAGCAGTTCTTC.

This clonotype was counted only a few times. CDR3 sequence reads: CASIPEGGQPQHF. CDR3 DNA: TGTGCCAGCATCCCGGAGGGGGGTCAGCCCCAGCATTTT. The chain joins TRBV6-1 to TRBJ1-5; D possibly corresponds to TRBD1 (6 bases). V was cut by 7 bases and J by 6 bases, with 13 bases left in between. This CDR3 is 13 amino acids long. Germline assignment: CDR1 MNHNS and CDR2 SASEGT.